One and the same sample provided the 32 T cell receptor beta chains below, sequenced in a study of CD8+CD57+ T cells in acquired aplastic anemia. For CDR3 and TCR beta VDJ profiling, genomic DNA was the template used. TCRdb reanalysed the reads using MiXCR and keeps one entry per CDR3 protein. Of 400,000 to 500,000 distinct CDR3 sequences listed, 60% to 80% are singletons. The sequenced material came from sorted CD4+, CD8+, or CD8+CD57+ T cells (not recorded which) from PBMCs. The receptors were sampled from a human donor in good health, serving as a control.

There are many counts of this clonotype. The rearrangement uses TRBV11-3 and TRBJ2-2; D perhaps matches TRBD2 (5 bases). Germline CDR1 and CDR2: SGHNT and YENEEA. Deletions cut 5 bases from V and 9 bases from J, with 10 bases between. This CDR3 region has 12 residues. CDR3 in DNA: TGTGCCAGCAGCCAGTCGGGAAGGGAGCTGTTTTTT. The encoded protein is CASSQSGRELFF. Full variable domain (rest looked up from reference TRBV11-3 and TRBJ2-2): EAGVVQSPRYKIIEKKQPVAFWCNPISGHNTLYWYLQNLGQGPELLIRYENEEAVDDSQLPKDRFSAERLKGVDSTLKIQPAELGDSAVYLCASSQSGRELFFGEGSRLTVL.

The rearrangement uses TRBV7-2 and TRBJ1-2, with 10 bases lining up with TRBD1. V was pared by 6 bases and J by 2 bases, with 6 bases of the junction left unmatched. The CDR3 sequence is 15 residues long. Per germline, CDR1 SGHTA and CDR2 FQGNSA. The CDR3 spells CASRYPGQGNYGYTF. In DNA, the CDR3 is TGTGCCAGCAGGTATCCGGGACAGGGGAACTATGGCTACACCTTC.

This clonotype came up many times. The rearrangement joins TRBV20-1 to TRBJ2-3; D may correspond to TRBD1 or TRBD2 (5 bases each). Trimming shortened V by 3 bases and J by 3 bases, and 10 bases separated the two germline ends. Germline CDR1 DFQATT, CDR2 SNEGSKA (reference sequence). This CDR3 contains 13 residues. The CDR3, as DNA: TGCAGTGCTAGCGAGGGGCTGACAGATACGCAGTATTTT. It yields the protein CSASEGLTDTQYF.

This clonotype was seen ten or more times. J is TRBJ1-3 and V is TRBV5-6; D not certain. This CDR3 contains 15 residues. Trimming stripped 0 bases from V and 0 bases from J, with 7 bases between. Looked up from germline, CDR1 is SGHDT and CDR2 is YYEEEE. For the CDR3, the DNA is TGTGCCAGCAGCTTGGCCAGGCCCTCTGGAAACACCATATATTTT. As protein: CASSLARPSGNTIYF.

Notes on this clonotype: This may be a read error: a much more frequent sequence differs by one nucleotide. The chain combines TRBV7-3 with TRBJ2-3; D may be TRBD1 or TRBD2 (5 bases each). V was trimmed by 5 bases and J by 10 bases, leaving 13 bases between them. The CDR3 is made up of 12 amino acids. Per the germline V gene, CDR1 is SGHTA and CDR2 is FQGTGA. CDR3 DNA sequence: TGTGCCAGCAGCCCAGACATGGGGGCGCAGTATTTT. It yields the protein CASSPDMGAQYF.

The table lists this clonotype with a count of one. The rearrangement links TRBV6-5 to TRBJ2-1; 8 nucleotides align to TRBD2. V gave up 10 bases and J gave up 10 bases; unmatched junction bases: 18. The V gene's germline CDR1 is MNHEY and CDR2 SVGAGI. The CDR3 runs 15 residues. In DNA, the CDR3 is TGTGCCATCAAGAGGCGACTAGCGTCCGAGGGAGAGCAGTTCTTC. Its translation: CAIKRRLASEGEQFF.

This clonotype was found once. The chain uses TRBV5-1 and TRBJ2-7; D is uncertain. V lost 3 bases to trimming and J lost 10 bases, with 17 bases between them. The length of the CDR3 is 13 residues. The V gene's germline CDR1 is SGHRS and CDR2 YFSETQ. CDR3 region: CASSSGPSEGQYF. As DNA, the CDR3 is TGCGCCAGCAGCTCTGGACCCTCCGAAGGACAGTACTTC.

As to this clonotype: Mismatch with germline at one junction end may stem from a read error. The CDR3 nucleotides read TGTGCCGCCAGTGAGGGACAGGGGGGAAAACTGTTTTTT. As protein: CAASEGQGGKLFF. The V call is TRBV24-1, the J call TRBJ1-4; 11 nucleotides agree with TRBD1. Per the germline V gene, CDR1 is KGHDR and CDR2 is SFDVKD. The CDR3 loop spans 13 amino acids.

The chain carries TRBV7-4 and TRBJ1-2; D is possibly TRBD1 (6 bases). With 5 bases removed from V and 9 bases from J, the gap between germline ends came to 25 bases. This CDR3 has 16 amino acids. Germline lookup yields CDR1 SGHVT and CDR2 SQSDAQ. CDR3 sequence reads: CASSQAAGQNYERYTF. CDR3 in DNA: TGTGCCAGCAGCCAAGCGGCCGGACAGAACTACGAGCGCTACACCTTC.

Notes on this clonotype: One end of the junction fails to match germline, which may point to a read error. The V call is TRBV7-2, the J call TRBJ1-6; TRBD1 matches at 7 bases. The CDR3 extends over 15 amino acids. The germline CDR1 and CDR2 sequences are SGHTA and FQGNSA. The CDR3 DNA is TGCGCCAGCAGCTCCACAGGGGACCGGAGTTCCACCCTCCACTTT. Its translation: CASSSTGDRSSTLHF.

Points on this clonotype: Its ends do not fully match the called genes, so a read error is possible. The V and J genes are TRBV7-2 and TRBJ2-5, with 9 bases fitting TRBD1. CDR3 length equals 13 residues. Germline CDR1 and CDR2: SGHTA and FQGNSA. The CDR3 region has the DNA TGTGCCAGCAGCTTCGGCGGTACAGGGGGCGAAGACTTC. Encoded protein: CASSFGGTGGEDF. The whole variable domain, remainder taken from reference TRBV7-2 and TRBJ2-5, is GAGVSQSPSNKVTEKGKDVELRCDPISGHTALYWYRQSLGQGLEFLIYFQGNSAPDKSGLPSDRFSAERTGGSVSTLTIQRTQQEDSAVYLCASSFGGTGGEDFGPGTRLLVL.

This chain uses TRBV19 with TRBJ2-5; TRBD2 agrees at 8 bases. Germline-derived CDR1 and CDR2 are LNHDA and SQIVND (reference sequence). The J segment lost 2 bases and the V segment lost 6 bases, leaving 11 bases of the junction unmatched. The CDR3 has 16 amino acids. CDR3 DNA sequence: TGTGCCAGTAGCCTGCGGGGGGACACTAAGCAAGAGACCCAGTACTTC. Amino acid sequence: CASSLRGDTKQETQYF.

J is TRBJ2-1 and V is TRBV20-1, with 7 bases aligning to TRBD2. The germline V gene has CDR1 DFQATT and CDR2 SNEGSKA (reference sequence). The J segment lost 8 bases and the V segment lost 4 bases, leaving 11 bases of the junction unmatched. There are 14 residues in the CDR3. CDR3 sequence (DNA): TGCAGTGCTAATGGCGGGGGTGGTTGGGATGAGCAGTTCTTC. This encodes CSANGGGGWDEQFF.

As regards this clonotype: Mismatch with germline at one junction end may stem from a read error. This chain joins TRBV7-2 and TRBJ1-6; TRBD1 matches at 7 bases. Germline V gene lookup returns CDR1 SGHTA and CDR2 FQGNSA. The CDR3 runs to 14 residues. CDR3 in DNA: TGTGCCAGCAGTGAACAGGGGAGGCATACACCCCTACATTTT. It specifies CASSEQGRHTPLHF.

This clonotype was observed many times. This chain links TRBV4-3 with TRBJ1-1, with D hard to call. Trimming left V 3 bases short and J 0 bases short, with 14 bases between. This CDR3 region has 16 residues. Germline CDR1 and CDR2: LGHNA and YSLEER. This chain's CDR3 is CASSHDTSGVNTEAFF. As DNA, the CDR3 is TGCGCCAGCAGCCACGATACATCCGGGGTGAACACTGAAGCTTTCTTT.

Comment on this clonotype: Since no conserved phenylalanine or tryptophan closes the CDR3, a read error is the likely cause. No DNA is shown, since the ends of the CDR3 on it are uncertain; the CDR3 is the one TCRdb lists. The CDR3 region is CASMYSPLQPQQYG. J is TRBJ2-7 and V is TRBV19; the D call TRBD1 from the table was never checked on the DNA. The CDR3 extends over 14 residues, inclusive of both ends. Germline loops: CDR1 LNHDA, CDR2 SQIVND (reference sequence).

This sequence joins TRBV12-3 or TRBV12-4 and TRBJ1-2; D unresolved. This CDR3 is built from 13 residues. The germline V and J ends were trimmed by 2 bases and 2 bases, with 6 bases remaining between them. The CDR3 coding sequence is TGTGCCAGCAGTTTAATCTTGAACTATGGCTACACCTTC. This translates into CASSLILNYGYTF.

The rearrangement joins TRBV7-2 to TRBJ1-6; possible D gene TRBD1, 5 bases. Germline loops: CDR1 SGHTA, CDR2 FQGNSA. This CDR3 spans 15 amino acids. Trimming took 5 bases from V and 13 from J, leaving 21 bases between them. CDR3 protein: CASSVLQGRGYPLHF. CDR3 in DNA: TGTGCCAGCAGCGTACTCCAGGGAAGAGGATACCCCCTCCACTTT.

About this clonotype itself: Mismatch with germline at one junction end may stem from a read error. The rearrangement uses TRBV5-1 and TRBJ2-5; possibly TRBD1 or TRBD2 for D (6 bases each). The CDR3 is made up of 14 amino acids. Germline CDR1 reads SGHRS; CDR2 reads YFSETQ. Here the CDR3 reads CASSEPGWGATQYF. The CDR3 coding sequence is TGTGCCAGCAGCGAACCGGGGTGGGGGGCGACCCAGTACTTC.

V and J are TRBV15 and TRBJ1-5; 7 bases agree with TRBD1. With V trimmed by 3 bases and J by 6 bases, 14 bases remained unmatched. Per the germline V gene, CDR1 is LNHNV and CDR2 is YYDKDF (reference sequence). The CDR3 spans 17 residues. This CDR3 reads CATSSPPQTGPAQPQHF. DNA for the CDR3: TGTGCCACCAGCAGCCCTCCACAGACAGGGCCAGCTCAGCCCCAGCATTTT.

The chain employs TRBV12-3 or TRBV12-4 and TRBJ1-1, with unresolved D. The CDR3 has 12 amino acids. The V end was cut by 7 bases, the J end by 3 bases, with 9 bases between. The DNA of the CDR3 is TGTGCCAGCATGCAGGACGACACTGAAGCTTTCTTT. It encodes CASMQDDTEAFF.

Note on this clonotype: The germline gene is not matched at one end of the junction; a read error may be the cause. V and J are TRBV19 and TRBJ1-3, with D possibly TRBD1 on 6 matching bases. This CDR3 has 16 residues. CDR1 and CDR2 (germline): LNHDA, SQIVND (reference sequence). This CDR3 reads CASQRGDRNTGELFFF. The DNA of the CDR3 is TGTGCCAGTCAGAGAGGAGACAGGAACACCGGGGAGCTGTTTTTTTTT.

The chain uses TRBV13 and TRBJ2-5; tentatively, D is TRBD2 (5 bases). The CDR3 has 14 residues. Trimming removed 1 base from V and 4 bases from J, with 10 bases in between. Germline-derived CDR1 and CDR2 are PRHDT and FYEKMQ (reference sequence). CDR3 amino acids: CASSLVGLSETQYF. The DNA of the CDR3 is TGTGCCAGCAGCTTAGTAGGACTCTCAGAGACCCAGTACTTC.

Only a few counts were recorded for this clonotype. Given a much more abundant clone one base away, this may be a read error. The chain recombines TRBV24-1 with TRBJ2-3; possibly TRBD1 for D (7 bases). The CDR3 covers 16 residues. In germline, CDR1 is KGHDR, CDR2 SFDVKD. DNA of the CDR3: TGTGCCACCAGTGACCCCGGGCAGGGGGGCACAGGTACGCAGTATTTT. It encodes CATSDPGQGGTGTQYF.

The CDR3 DNA sequence: TGTGCCAGCAGCAGACAGGGTTCTACGAGCAATAAGTACTTC. Protein: CASSRQGSTSNKYF. V gene TRBV7-2 combines with J gene TRBJ2-7; 7 nucleotides match TRBD1. CDR1 is SGHTA and CDR2 is FQGNSA in the germline V gene. The ends lost 5 bases at V and 11 bases at J; junction bases unmatched: 15. The CDR3 spans 14 residues. The variable domain in full, completed from reference TRBV7-2 and TRBJ2-7, reads GAGVSQSPSNKVTEKGKDVELRCDPISGHTALYWYRQSLGQGLEFLIYFQGNSAPDKSGLPSDRFSAERTGGSVSTLTIQRTQQEDSAVYLCASSRQGSTSNKYFGPGTRLTVT.

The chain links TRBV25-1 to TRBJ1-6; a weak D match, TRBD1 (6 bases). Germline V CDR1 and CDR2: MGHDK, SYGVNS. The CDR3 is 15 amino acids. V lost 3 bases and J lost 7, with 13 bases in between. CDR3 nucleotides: TGTGCCAGCAGTGAGCCTGGGCAGGGGAATTCACCCCTCCACTTT. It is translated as CASSEPGQGNSPLHF. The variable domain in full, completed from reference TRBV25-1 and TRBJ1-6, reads EADIYQTPRYLVIGTGKKITLECSQTMGHDKMYWYQQDPGMELHLIHYSYGVNSTEKGDLSSESTVSRIRTEHFPLTLESARPSHTSQYLCASSEPGQGNSPLHFGNGTRLTVT.

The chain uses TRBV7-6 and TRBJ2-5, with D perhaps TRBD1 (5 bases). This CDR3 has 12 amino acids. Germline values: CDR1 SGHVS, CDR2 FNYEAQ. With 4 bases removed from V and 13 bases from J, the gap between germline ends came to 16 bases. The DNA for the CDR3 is TGTGCCAGCAGCTGGGTAGGCGTCACAGGGTACTTC. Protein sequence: CASSWVGVTGYF.

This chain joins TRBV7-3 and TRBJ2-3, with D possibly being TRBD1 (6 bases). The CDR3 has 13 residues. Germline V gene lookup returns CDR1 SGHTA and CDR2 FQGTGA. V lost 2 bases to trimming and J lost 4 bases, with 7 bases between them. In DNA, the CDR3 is TGTGCCAGCAGCTTAGCAGGGGCAGATACGCAGTATTTT. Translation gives CASSLAGADTQYF.

The CDR3 coding sequence is TGCAGTGCTAGAGATGCCGGGGGGAACTACGAGCAGTACTTC. Translating it yields CSARDAGGNYEQYF. The V and J genes are TRBV20-1 and TRBJ2-7, with 7 bases that match TRBD2. The CDR3 has 14 amino acids. The V and J ends lost 0 bases and 3 bases, in that order; junction bases with no gene match: 5. The germline CDR1 and CDR2 sequences are DFQATT and SNEGSKA (reference sequence).

The CDR3 region has the DNA TGTGCCACCATGGACACTAACAATGAGCAGTTCTTC. Residues: CATMDTNNEQFF. The rearrangement uses TRBV10-3 and TRBJ2-1; D might be TRBD1 (5 bases). V dropped 10 bases and J dropped 5 bases, with 12 bases sitting between them. There are 12 residues in the CDR3. CDR1 is ENHRY and CDR2 is SYGVKD in the germline V gene.

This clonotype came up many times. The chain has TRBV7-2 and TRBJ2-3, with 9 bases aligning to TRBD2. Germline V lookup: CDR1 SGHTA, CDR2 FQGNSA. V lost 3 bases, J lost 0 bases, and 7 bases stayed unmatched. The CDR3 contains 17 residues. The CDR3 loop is CASSFAPSGTSTDTQYF. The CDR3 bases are TGTGCCAGCAGCTTTGCGCCTAGCGGGACTAGCACAGATACGCAGTATTTT.

The CDR3 coding sequence is TGTGCCAGCAGCCTGACCAGGACAGGGACCTACGAGCACACCTTC. It yields the protein CASSLTRTGTYEHTF. The chain employs TRBV9 and TRBJ1-2; 8 positions match TRBD1. The trim removed 4 bases at V and 12 bases at J, leaving 17 bases unmatched. The CDR3 has 15 amino acids. Per the germline V gene, CDR1 is SGDLS and CDR2 is YYNGEE.